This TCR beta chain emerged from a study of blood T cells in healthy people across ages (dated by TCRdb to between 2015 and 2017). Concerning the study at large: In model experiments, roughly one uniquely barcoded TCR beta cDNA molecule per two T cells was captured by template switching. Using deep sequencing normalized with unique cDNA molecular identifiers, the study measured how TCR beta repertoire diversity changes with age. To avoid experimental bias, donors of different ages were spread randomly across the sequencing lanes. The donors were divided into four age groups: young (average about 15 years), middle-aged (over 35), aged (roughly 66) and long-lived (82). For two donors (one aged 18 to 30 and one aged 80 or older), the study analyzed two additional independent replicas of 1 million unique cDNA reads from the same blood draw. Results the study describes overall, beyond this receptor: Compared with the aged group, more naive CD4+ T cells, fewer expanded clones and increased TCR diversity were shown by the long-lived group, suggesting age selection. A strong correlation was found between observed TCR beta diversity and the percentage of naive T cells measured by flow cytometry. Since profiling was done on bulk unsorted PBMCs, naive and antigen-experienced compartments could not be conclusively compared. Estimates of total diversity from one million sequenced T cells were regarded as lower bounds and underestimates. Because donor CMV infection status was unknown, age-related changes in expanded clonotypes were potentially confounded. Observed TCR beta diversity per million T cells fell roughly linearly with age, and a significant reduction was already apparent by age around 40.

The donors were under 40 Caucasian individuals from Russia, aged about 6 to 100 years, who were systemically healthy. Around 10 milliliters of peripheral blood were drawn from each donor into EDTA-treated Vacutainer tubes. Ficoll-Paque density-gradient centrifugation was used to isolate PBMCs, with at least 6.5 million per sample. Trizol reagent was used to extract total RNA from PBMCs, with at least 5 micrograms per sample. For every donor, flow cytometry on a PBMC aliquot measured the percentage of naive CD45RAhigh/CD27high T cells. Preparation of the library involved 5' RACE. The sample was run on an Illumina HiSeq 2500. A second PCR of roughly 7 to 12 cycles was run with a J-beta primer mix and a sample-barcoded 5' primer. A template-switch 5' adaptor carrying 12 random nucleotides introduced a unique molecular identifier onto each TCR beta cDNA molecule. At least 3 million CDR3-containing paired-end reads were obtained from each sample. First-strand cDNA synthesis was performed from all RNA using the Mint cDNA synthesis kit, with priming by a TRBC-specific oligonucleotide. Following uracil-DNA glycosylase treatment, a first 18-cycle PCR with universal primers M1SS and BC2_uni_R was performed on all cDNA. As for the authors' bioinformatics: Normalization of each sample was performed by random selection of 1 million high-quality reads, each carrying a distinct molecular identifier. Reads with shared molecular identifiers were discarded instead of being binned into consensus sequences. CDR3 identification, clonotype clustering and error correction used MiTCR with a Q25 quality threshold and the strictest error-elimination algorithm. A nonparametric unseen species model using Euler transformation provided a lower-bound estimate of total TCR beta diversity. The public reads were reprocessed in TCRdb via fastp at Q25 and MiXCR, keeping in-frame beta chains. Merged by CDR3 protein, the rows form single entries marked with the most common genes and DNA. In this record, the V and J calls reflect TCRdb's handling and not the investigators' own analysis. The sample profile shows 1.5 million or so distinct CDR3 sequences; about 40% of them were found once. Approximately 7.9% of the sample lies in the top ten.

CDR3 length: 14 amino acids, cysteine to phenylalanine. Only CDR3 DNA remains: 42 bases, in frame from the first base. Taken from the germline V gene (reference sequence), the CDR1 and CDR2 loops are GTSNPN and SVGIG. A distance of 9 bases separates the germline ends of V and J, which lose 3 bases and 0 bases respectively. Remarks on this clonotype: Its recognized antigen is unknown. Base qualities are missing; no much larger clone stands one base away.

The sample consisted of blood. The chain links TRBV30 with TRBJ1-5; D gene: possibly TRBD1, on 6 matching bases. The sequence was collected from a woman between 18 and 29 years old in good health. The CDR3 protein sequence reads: CAWSPGVSNQPQHF. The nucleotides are TGTGCCTGGAGCCCAGGGGTTAGCAATCAGCCCCAGCATTTT.